This T cell receptor beta chain is drawn from a study of identical twins. General study results and limits: Alpha sequences that were out-of-frame and twin-shared showed an excess of low generation probability.

Germline assignment: CDR1 SGHVS and CDR2 FNYEAQ. The V end was cut by 4 bases, the J end by 4 bases, with 14 bases between. This CDR3 spans 15 amino acids. Via MiXCR, TCRdb re-called the 5' RACE reads, giving one row per CDR3 protein. The repertoire has approximately 140,000 distinct CDR3 sequences, under 4.5% of them found once; the top ten carry 8.1%. Points on this clonotype: Its matching antigen is unknown.

This clonotype was sampled from a man between 18 and 35 years old in good health. The chain combines TRBV7-6 with TRBJ2-1; weak D call: TRBD2 (5 bases). Sequencing used memory T cells sorted from blood. This chain's CDR3 is CASSSRTGGYNEQFF. The CDR3 DNA reads as TGTGCCAGCAGCTCCAGGACTGGCGGATACAATGAGCAGTTCTTC.